These 26 T cell receptor beta chains came from one sample sequenced in a study of tumor-infiltrating lymphocytes in primary liver carcinoma. Constant-region priming of about 500 ng total RNA yielded TCR beta cDNA. Libraries of TCR beta came from three nested multiplex PCR rounds with slightly modified ARM-PCR. TRBV1-TRBV30 forward primers paired with a C-beta reverse primer were used in the first two PCR rounds, which ran approximately 10 cycles each. TCRdb called the multiplex PCR reads again in MiXCR, with one record for every CDR3 protein. The sample records hundreds of thousands of distinct CDR3 sequences, 55% to 65% being singletons. The source of the blood RNA was unsorted whole blood, and germline DNA was extracted as well. The sequencing sample was made of peripheral blood. These receptor sequences come from a man in his forties with primary liver carcinoma and hepatitis B virus infection.

As concerns this clonotype: This may arise from a read error, as a much more abundant clone is one base away. The chain employs TRBV5-1 and TRBJ2-4; unclear D gene. The V gene lost 1 base and the J gene lost 13 bases, with 30 bases spanning the gap. Germline V gene data show CDR1 as SGHRS and CDR2 as YFSETQ. This CDR3 contains 18 residues. The CDR3 DNA is TGCGCCAGCAGCTTGCGACAATCGAAGTTAGTGGGGTACAATGAGCAGTACTTC. Amino acids: CASSLRQSKLVGYNEQYF.

A note on this clonotype: A much larger clone lies a single base off, so this may be a read error. The CDR3 DNA follows: TGTGCTAGTGGTTCGACTAGCGGGCCCTTAGGGATTCAGTACTTC. Its protein product is CASGSTSGPLGIQYF. The chain is built from TRBV12-5 and TRBJ2-4, with 10 bases matching TRBD2. CDR1 is LGHNT, CDR2 FRNRAP, per germline. The J segment lost 10 bases and the V segment lost 4 bases, leaving 10 bases of the junction unmatched. This CDR3 has 15 residues.

This clonotype has ten or more counts. CDR3 sequence reads: CASSRDHHGQETQYF. The DNA for the CDR3 is TGTGCCAGCAGTCGGGACCATCATGGGCAAGAGACCCAGTACTTC. The chain employs TRBV12-3 or TRBV12-4 and TRBJ2-5, with D tentatively TRBD1 or TRBD2 (5 bases each). Trimming left V 5 bases short and J 2 bases short, with 15 bases between. The CDR3 runs 15 residues.

Concerning this clonotype: A read error may produce the germline difference seen at one junction end. This rearrangement joins TRBV29-1 to TRBJ1-1; 11 bases line up with TRBD1. This CDR3 is 14 amino acids long. In germline, CDR1 is SQVTM, CDR2 ANQGSEA. The CDR3 DNA follows: TGCAGCGGGGGACAGGGGGGCCTAAACACTGAAACTTTCTTT. Residues: CSGGQGGLNTETFF.

On this clonotype: One end of the junction is discordant with germline, which a read error may explain. The chain combines TRBV11-1 with TRBJ2-4; 13 bases align to TRBD2. This CDR3 contains 17 residues. Germline CDR1 SGHAT, CDR2 FQDESV (reference sequence). CDR3 sequence: CVGSFPGTSGTKNIQYF. The CDR3 DNA reads TGTGTCGGCAGCTTTCCCGGGACTAGCGGGACCAAGAACATTCAGTACTTC.

This clonotype was recorded only once. The genes are TRBV29-1 and TRBJ2-5; 10 nucleotides align to TRBD2. Germline loops: CDR1 SQVTM, CDR2 ANQGSEA. The CDR3 consists of 14 residues. This CDR3 is CRSFGASGSETQYF. Written as DNA, the CDR3 is TGCAGATCTTTCGGGGCTAGCGGGAGCGAGACCCAGTACTTC. The whole variable domain, filled in from reference TRBV29-1 and TRBJ2-5, reads SAVISQKPSRDICQRGTSLTIQCQVDSQVTMMFWYRQQPGQSLTLIATANQGSEATYESGFVIDKFPISRPNLTFSTLTVSNMSPEDSSIYLCRSFGASGSETQYFGPGTRLLVL.

This clonotype occurred once. No conserved phenylalanine or tryptophan is present at the end of the CDR3, so a read error is the likely explanation. This chain's CDR3 is CASSQDERCQGGQPQHS. CDR3 bases: TGTGCCAGCAGCCAGGATGAAAGGTGCCAGGGAGGGCAGCCCCAGCATTCT. The chain has TRBV4-2 and TRBJ1-5; D might be TRBD1 (5 bases). The CDR3 length is 17 residues. Deletions cut 3 bases from V and 7 bases from J, with 22 bases between. The germline CDR1 and CDR2 sequences are LGHNA and YNFKEQ.

Details on this clonotype: This could be a read error, since a much larger clone is one nucleotide away. This chain connects TRBV29-1 to TRBJ2-1, with D uncertain. The ends were cut back, 7 bases at V and 4 bases at J, with 11 bases in the middle. The germline gives CDR1 SQVTM, CDR2 ANQGSEA. This CDR3 comprises 12 residues. CDR3 residues: CSAPGYYNEQFF. The CDR3 coding sequence is TGCAGCGCTCCCGGGTATTACAATGAGCAGTTCTTC.

As to this clonotype: A much larger clone lies one base from this, so it may be a read error. V is TRBV10-3 and J is TRBJ1-1; D might be TRBD1 (6 bases). The V end was cut by 2 bases, the J end by 4 bases, with 17 bases between. The V gene's germline CDR1 is ENHRY and CDR2 SYGVKD. CDR3 size: 16 residues. CDR3 DNA: TGTGCCATCAGTGAGCTTCGAGGGGGGGGGATCACTGAAGCTTTCTTT. This sequence encodes CAISELRGGGITEAFF.

As regards this clonotype: The junction does not match germline at one end; this may be a read error. The chain has TRBV30 and TRBJ2-1; D may match TRBD1 or TRBD2 (5 bases each). CDR1 and CDR2 (germline): GTSNPN, SVGIG (reference sequence). This CDR3 contains 13 residues. Written as DNA, the CDR3 is TGTGCCTGGAGTGTATCTGGGACCCATGAGCAGCTCTTC. It encodes CAWSVSGTHEQLF.

The sample holds a few counts of this clonotype. V and J are TRBV24-1 and TRBJ2-1; 13 bases line up with TRBD2. Germline V gene sequence: CDR1 KGHDR, CDR2 SFDVKD. CDR3 length: 17 amino acids. J was trimmed by 8 bases and V by 2 bases; bases with no gene match: 8. The CDR3: CATSDSGTSGIYDEQFF. CDR3 nucleotides: TGTGCCACCAGTGATTCGGGGACTAGCGGGATTTACGATGAGCAGTTCTTC.

This sequence joins TRBV29-1 and TRBJ2-7; no firm D call. Per the germline V gene, CDR1 is SQVTM and CDR2 is ANQGSEA. CDR3 size: 11 residues. The V and J ends lost 5 bases and 9 bases respectively, with 14 bases between them. The CDR3: CSVLAACGQYF. As DNA, the CDR3 is TGCAGCGTTCTGGCAGCCTGCGGGCAGTACTTC.

With respect to this clonotype: The CDR3 end shows no conserved phenylalanine or tryptophan, and so a read error is likely. This rearrangement joins TRBV10-3 to TRBJ2-1; a possible D gene is TRBD2 (5 bases). The CDR3 is 17 residues long. Trimming pared 7 bases from V and 0 bases from J, leaving 19 bases between. Germline V gives CDR1 ENHRY, CDR2 SYGVKD. The CDR3 DNA follows: TGTGCCATCACTATGTCTAGCAGGTCCAGCTCCTACAATGAGCAGTTCTCC. Protein: CAITMSSRSSSYNEQFS.

About this clonotype: At one boundary the junction diverges from the germline segment, which might be a read error. The gene calls are TRBV25-1 and TRBJ2-3; TRBD2 is a possible D gene (6 bases). From germline, CDR1 is MGHDK and CDR2 SYGVNS. This CDR3 is 18 amino acids long. CDR3 coding DNA: TGTGCCAGCAGTGATCCGGGTGGTCGGGGGTTCGCCTCAGATATGCAGTATTTT. Residues: CASSDPGGRGFASDMQYF.

In regard to this clonotype: A read error is possible here, since a much larger clone lies one base away. The conserved closing phenylalanine or tryptophan is absent in this CDR3, likely reflecting a read error. The chain combines TRBV6-5 with TRBJ2-5; TRBD2 matches at 7 bases. Germline V gene data show CDR1 as MNHEY and CDR2 as SVGAGI. This CDR3 region has 14 residues. J gave up 7 bases and V 2 bases, and 7 bases lay outside the gene matches. In DNA, the CDR3 is TGTGCCAGCAGTTACCTCGGGGGGAGGGGGACCCAGTACTAC. Encoded protein: CASSYLGGRGTQYY.

To note about this clonotype: A read error may be the cause here, since a much bigger clone is one base away. The CDR3 does not end in the conserved phenylalanine or tryptophan, so this is likely a read error. The chain joins TRBV12-3 or TRBV12-4 to TRBJ1-2; no definite D call. Trimming took 8 bases from V and 0 from J, leaving 10 bases between them. This CDR3 spans 13 amino acids. In DNA form, the CDR3 reads TGTGCCAGCCAGATCTCACCTAACTATGGCTACACCCTC. It encodes CASQISPNYGYTL.

With regard to this clonotype: One end of the junction is discordant with germline, which a read error may explain. This chain connects TRBV11-1 to TRBJ2-3; no definite D call. This CDR3 has 13 residues. CDR1 and CDR2 (germline): SGHAT, FQDESV (reference sequence). Here the CDR3 DNA reads TGTGCCAGCATTGCGATAAGGTCAGATACGCAATATTTT. It yields the protein CASIAIRSDTQYF.

As concerns this clonotype: Just one base apart from a much larger clone, this may be a read error. The chain links TRBV5-4 to TRBJ2-5, with 10 bases fitting TRBD2. The germline V gene encodes CDR1 SGHNT and CDR2 YYREEE (reference sequence). The J segment lost 9 bases and the V segment lost 5 bases, leaving 19 bases of the junction unmatched. The CDR3 contains 17 residues. This CDR3 is CASSPTSGKSKGRPQYF. The CDR3, as DNA: TGTGCCAGCAGTCCCACTAGCGGGAAATCTAAAGGGAGACCCCAGTACTTC. The variable domain in full, with the rest retrieved from reference TRBV5-4 and TRBJ2-5, is ETGVTQSPTHLIKTRGQQVTLRCSSQSGHNTVSWYQQALGQGPQFIFQYYREEENGRGNFPPRFSGLQFPNYSSELNVNALELDDSALYLCASSPTSGKSKGRPQYFGPGTRLLVL.

Concerning this clonotype: A read error may produce the germline difference seen at one junction end. The chain has TRBV6-4 and TRBJ2-3; D is perhaps TRBD2 (6 bases). This CDR3 has 14 amino acids. Per the germline V gene, CDR1 is MRHNA and CDR2 is SNTAGT. The CDR3 loop is CASSERGGGDTRYF. The DNA of the CDR3 is TGCGCCAGCAGTGAAAGGGGAGGTGGAGATACGCGGTATTTT.

As for this clonotype: This may come from a read error, since a much larger clone is one base off. V is TRBV29-1 and J is TRBJ2-5; tentative D call: TRBD1 (6 bases). V lost 7 bases and J 4 bases, leaving 10 bases between the germline ends. This CDR3 contains 11 residues. Germline V gives CDR1 SQVTM, CDR2 ANQGSEA. The CDR3, as DNA: TGCAGCGCTTTACAGGGAGAGACCCAGTACTTC. As protein: CSALQGETQYF.

This chain's CDR3 is CASSHGMTQPQHF. Here the CDR3 DNA reads TGTGCCAGCAGCCATGGTATGACTCAGCCCCAGCATTTT. The chain combines TRBV4-2 with TRBJ1-5; the D is unclear. The germline V gene has CDR1 LGHNA and CDR2 YNFKEQ. V dropped 3 bases and J dropped 6 bases, with 9 bases sitting between them. This CDR3 region has 13 residues.

The table lists this clonotype with many counts. V usage is TRBV4-2 and J usage is TRBJ2-5; 9 positions match TRBD1. CDR3 length: 16 residues. In germline, CDR1 is LGHNA, CDR2 YNFKEQ. With 1 base clipped from V and 5 bases from J, the junction kept 8 bases outside the gene matches. The CDR3 sequence: CASSQVPGQGDETQYF. The DNA for the CDR3 is TGTGCCAGCAGCCAAGTACCGGGACAGGGTGATGAGACCCAGTACTTC.

Concerning this clonotype itself: Germline and junction disagree at one end, which may indicate a read error. This sequence joins TRBV29-1 and TRBJ2-2; the D gene is possibly TRBD2 (6 bases). The CDR3 sequence is 16 residues long. CDR1 SQVTM and CDR2 ANQGSEA come from the germline V gene. CDR3 sequence: CSFLWRGGANTGELFF. The DNA for the CDR3 is TGCAGCTTCTTGTGGAGGGGCGGGGCGAACACCGGGGAGCTCTTTTTT.

This clonotype was detected ten times or more. V usage is TRBV12-3 or TRBV12-4 and J usage is TRBJ2-7; possibly TRBD1 for D (6 bases). This CDR3 is 13 amino acids long. Between the trimmed V and J ends, which lost 5 bases and 6 bases, there was a span of 14 bases. Here the CDR3 reads CASSDSGVGEQYF. The CDR3, as DNA: TGTGCCAGCAGTGACTCAGGGGTTGGCGAGCAGTACTTC.

In regard to this clonotype: It may be a read error: a sequence one base away is much more abundant. The V and J genes are TRBV6-1 and TRBJ2-7; D remains unclear. The CDR3 extends over 14 amino acids. Germline V gives CDR1 MNHNS, CDR2 SASEGT. CDR3 sequence: CTSSEAPTTYEQYF. CDR3 in DNA: TGTACCAGCAGTGAAGCGCCTACGACCTACGAGCAGTACTTC.

Only one count was recorded for this clonotype. A much larger clone differs from this one at a single base, so this may be a read error. The chain employs TRBV4-1 and TRBJ2-7, with D tentatively TRBD2 (6 bases). Trimming took off 4 bases at V and 5 bases at J, with 15 bases between the two ends. The CDR3 is 14 residues long. Germline V gene sequence: CDR1 MGHRA, CDR2 YSYEKL. The CDR3 loop is CASSRSSEAHEQYF. In DNA form, the CDR3 reads TGCGCCAGCAGCCGGTCTAGCGAGGCCCACGAGCAGTACTTC.